The 4 T cell receptor beta chains below were found in one sample sequenced in a study of cytomegalovirus exposure and HLA in healthy donors (dated by TCRdb to about 2017). The library was obtained by the immunoSEQ multiplex PCR assay. A mixture of 60 forward primers for TCR Vbeta segments and 13 reverse primers for TCR Jbeta segments was used in the multiplex PCR. Imported from immuneACCESS, the table was reduced by TCRdb to in-frame sequences with V and J called. These copies leave out some clones; in studies compared against another copy, an unresolved V gene accounts for under half, and the cause of the remainder is not known. This sample is represented by 95,000 to 110,000 clones; around three quarters of them were singletons. About 8% of the sample belongs to the ten largest clones. The sequencing sample was made of PBMCs. All receptors come from a man aged 30 to 45 in good health and CMV-seronegative.

The V gene is TRBV29-1, the J gene TRBJ2-2, with TRBD2 matching over 15 bases. CDR3 size: 16 residues. The ends lost 7 bases at V and 0 bases at J; junction bases unmatched: 3. Germline CDR1 and CDR2: SQVTM and ANQGSEA. The CDR3 coding sequence is TGCAGCGCTGGGACTAGCGGGGGGCCGAACACCGGGGAGCTGTTTTTT. This gives the protein CSAGTSGGPNTGELFF.

The chain is built from TRBV6-4 and TRBJ2-6; D perhaps matches TRBD1 (5 bases). The CDR3 is made up of 15 amino acids. The ends were cut back, 4 bases at V and 0 bases at J, with 7 bases in the middle. Germline V CDR1 and CDR2: MRHNA, SNTAGT. CDR3 sequence: CASSADSSGANVLTF. CDR3 DNA: TGTGCCAGCAGTGCAGACAGCTCTGGGGCCAACGTCCTGACTTTC.

V and J are TRBV19 and TRBJ1-2, with 8 positions matching TRBD1. The CDR3 loop spans 15 amino acids. Germline CDR1 LNHDA, CDR2 SQIVND (reference sequence). Losses at the gene ends were 9 bases for V and 3 bases for J; bases not matched to a gene: 12. DNA of the CDR3: TGTGCCAGCAAAATTGGGCAGGGGGCTCACTATGGCTACACCTTC. This sequence encodes CASKIGQGAHYGYTF.

V is TRBV6-5 and J is TRBJ2-3; D perhaps matches TRBD2 (5 bases). The CDR3 contains 12 residues. Germline V lookup: CDR1 MNHEY, CDR2 SVGAGI. V was trimmed by 6 bases and J by 7 bases, leaving 11 bases between them. The CDR3 spells CASSPRENTQYF. For the CDR3, the DNA is TGTGCCAGCAGCCCGAGGGAAAATACGCAGTATTTT.